This T cell receptor (beta chain) was recovered during a study of T cell responses to AZD1222 COVID-19 vaccine. Study-wide results and limits: Females outnumbered males among donors, who were mostly white British; clonal diversity was possibly underestimated. Spike was spanned by vaccine-associated CD4 TCRs, which were dominant at 160-218 and 743-854. Unmutated variant regions are reportedly the target of nearly half of TCRs that are spike-specific.

Assay used: immunoSEQ multiplex PCR; TCRdb lists only in-frame clones, some missing. The sample lists around 110,000 clones; approximately 86% were seen once. With regard to this clone: Its antigen is unidentified. Relative to the germline gene, one junction end is altered; a read error may explain this.

The CDR3 sequence is 16 residues long. Germline-derived CDR1 and CDR2 are LGHNA and YNFKEQ. The TCR originated in an adult in good health. The rearrangement links TRBV4-2 to TRBJ1-3; D possibly corresponds to TRBD1 (5 bases). The starting material was peripheral blood, obtained on day 0 of AZD1222 vaccination. Written as DNA, the CDR3 is TGTGCCAGCAGCCGAGAAGACAGCCCCTCTGAAAACACCATATATTTT. Its translation: CASSREDSPSENTIYF.